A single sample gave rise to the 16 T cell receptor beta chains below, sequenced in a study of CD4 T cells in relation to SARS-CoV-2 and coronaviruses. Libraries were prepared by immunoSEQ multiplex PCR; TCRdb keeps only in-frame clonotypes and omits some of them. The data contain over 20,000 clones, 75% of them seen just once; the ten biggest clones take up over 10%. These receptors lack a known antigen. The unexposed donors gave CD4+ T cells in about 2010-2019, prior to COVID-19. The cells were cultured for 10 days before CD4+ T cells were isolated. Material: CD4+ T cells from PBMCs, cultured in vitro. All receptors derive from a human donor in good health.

The CDR3 nucleotides are TGTGCCAGCAGCACCAGACTAGCGGGGGTGAATGAGCAGTACTTC. It codes for CASSTRLAGVNEQYF. The rearrangement joins TRBV11-2 to TRBJ2-7, with TRBD2 matching over 12 bases. CDR1 and CDR2 (germline): SGHAT, FQNNGV. This CDR3 comprises 15 residues. V shed 5 bases and J 7 bases; nucleotides not matched to a gene: 9.

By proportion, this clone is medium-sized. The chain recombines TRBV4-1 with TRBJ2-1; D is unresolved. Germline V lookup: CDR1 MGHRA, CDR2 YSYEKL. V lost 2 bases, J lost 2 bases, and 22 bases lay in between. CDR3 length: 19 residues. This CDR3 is CASSQPGLQRRTPYNEQFF. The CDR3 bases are TGCGCCAGCAGCCAACCGGGCCTCCAACGGCGTACGCCCTACAATGAGCAGTTCTTC.

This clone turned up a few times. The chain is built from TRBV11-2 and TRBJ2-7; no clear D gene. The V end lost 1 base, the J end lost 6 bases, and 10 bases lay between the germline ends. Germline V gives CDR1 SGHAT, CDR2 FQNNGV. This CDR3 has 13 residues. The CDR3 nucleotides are TGTGCCAGCAGCTTAGGATACGGCGGCGAGCAGTACTTC. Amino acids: CASSLGYGGEQYF.

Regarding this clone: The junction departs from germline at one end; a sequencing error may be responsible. The DNA for the CDR3 is TGTGCCAGCGGTTTAGGGGACAAAAGTTTGAAGTACTTC. As protein: CASGLGDKSLKYF. The V and J genes are TRBV12-3 or TRBV12-4 and TRBJ2-7; the D gene is possibly TRBD1 (6 bases). The CDR3 totals 13 residues.

The CDR3 loop is CASSDQGGSTDTQYF. CDR3 DNA: TGTGCCAGCAGCGACCAGGGTGGTAGCACAGATACGCAGTATTTT. The chain combines TRBV7-2 with TRBJ2-3, with a tentative D call TRBD1 (5 bases). The CDR3 loop spans 15 amino acids. The V gene lost 5 bases and the J gene lost 0 bases, with 12 bases spanning the gap. Germline CDR1 is SGHTA and CDR2 is FQGNSA.

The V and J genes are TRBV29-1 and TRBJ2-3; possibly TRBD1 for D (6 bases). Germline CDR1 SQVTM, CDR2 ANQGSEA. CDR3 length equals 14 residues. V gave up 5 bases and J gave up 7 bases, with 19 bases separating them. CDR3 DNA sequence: TGCAGCGTTTCCAACAGGGCCAGAGGGAATACGCAGTATTTT. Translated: CSVSNRARGNTQYF.

CDR3 sequence reads: CSVIPGNRGANTEAFF. The CDR3 bases are TGCAGCGTTATCCCTGGGAACAGGGGGGCGAACACTGAAGCTTTCTTT. This chain uses TRBV29-1 with TRBJ1-1; 8 bases match TRBD1. V gave up 5 bases and J gave up 1 base; unmatched junction bases: 12. Germline CDR1 SQVTM, CDR2 ANQGSEA. The CDR3 spans 16 residues.

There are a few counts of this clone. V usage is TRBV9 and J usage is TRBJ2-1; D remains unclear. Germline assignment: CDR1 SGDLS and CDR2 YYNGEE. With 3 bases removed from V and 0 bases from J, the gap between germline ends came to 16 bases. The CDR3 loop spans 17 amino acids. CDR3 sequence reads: CASSGPKHDRSYNEQFF. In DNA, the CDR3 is TGTGCCAGCAGCGGGCCTAAGCACGATCGCTCCTACAATGAGCAGTTCTTC.

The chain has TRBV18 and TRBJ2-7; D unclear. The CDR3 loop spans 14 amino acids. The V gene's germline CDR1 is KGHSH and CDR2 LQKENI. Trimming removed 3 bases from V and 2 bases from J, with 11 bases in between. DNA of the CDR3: TGTGCCAGCTCACCCTACATAGGGACCTACGAGCAGTACTTC. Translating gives CASSPYIGTYEQYF.

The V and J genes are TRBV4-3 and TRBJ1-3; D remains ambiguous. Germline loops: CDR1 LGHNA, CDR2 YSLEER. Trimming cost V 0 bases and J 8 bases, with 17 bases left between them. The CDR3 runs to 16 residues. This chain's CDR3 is CASSQDRTRVGDTIYF. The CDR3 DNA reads TGCGCCAGCAGCCAAGATCGTACGCGGGTCGGGGACACCATATATTTT.

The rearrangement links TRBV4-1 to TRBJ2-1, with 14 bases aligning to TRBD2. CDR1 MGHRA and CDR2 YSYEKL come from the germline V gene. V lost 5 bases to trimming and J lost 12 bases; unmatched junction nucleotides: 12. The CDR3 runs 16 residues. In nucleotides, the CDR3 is TGCGCCAGCAGCGCGCCGACTAGCGGGGGGGCTTTTCGGCAGTTCTTC. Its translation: CASSAPTSGGAFRQFF.

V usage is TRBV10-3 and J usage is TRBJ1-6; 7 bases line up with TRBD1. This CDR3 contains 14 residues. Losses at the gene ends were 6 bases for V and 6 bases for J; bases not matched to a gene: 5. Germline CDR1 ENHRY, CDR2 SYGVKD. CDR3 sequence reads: CAIRGGQSNSPLHF. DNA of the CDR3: TGTGCCATCAGGGGGGGACAGTCTAATTCACCCCTCCACTTT.

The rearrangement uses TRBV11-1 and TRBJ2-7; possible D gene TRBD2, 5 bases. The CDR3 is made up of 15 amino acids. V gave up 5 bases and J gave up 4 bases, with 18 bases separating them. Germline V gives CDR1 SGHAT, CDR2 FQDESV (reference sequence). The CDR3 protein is CASSRGARREYEQYF. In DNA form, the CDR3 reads TGTGCCAGCAGCCGGGGTGCGCGACGAGAATACGAGCAGTACTTC.

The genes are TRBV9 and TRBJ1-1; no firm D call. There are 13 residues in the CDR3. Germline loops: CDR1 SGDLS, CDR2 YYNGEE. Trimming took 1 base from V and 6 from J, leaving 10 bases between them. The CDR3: CASSVRRNSEAFF. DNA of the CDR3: TGTGCCAGCAGCGTACGGCGTAATTCTGAAGCTTTCTTT. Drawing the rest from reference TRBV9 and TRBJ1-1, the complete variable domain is DSGVTQTPKHLITATGQRVTLRCSPRSGDLSVYWYQQSLDQGLQFLIQYYNGEERAKGNILERFSAQQFPDLHSELNLSSLELGDSALYFCASSVRRNSEAFFGQGTRLTVV.

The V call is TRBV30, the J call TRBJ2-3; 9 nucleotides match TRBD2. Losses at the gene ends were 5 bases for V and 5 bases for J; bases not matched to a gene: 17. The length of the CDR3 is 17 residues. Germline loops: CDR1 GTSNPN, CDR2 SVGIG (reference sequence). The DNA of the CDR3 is TGTGCCTGGGTCCGCGGGACGGCGGGAGGGTCCGGAGATACGCAGTATTTT. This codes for CAWVRGTAGGSGDTQYF.

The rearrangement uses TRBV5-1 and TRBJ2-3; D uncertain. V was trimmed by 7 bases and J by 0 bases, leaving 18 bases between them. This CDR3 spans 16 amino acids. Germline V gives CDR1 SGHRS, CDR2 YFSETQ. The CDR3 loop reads CASGSGMGVSTDTQYF. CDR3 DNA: TGCGCCAGCGGCTCTGGGATGGGTGTTAGCACAGATACGCAGTATTTT.